Presented here are 26 T cell receptor beta chains from one specimen sequenced in a study of PD-L1 blockade in urothelial cancer. Some clones are missing from TCRdb's copy, which holds only in-frame ones; the method was immunoSEQ multiplex PCR. The repertoire holds nearly 50,000 clones, with 70% to 90% as singletons. Time point in this sample: peripheral blood 6 weeks after treatment start. The sample consisted of PBMCs, taken around atezolizumab (anti-PD-L1) treatment. The source is a man aged 65-85 years with urothelial cancer.

This chain joins TRBV5-1 and TRBJ1-1; D gene unclear. Between the trimmed V and J ends, which lost 0 bases and 2 bases, there was a span of 8 bases. Germline values: CDR1 SGHRS, CDR2 YFSETQ. This CDR3 contains 14 residues. DNA of the CDR3: TGCGCCAGCAGCTTGGCTGAGGGTAACACTGAAGCTTTCTTT. It codes for CASSLAEGNTEAFF.

The V gene is TRBV28, the J gene TRBJ2-7; the D gene is possibly TRBD1 (5 bases). The V end lost 6 bases, the J end lost 2 bases, and 14 bases lay between the germline ends. CDR1 and CDR2 (germline): MDHEN, SYDVKM. The CDR3 runs 14 residues. This chain's CDR3 is CASRRQQGPYEQYF. In nucleotides, the CDR3 is TGTGCCAGCAGGAGACAGCAAGGGCCCTACGAGCAGTACTTC.

This clone came up a few times. The CDR3 DNA is TGTGCCAGCAGGGGATGGGACAGGAGGTACTTC. It encodes CASRGWDRRYF. J is TRBJ2-7 and V is TRBV28, with TRBD1 identical over 8 bases. V gave up 6 bases and J gave up 12 bases; unmatched junction bases: 7. The CDR3 runs to 11 residues. CDR1 is MDHEN and CDR2 is SYDVKM in the germline V gene.

V and J are TRBV7-9 and TRBJ2-5, with D perhaps matching TRBD1 (6 bases). Germline CDR1 SEHNR, CDR2 FQNEAQ (reference sequence). This CDR3 region has 13 residues. Trimming took off 1 base at V and 7 bases at J, with 10 bases between the two ends. The CDR3 spells CASSLDRAGTQYF. The CDR3 DNA is TGTGCCAGCAGCTTAGACAGGGCGGGGACCCAGTACTTC.

This clone was observed a single time. This chain links TRBV5-1 with TRBJ2-5; 11 bases are shared with TRBD1. The CDR3 is 17 amino acids. The germline V gene encodes CDR1 SGHRS and CDR2 YFSETQ. Trimming removed 1 base from V and 1 base from J; junction bases left unmatched: 6. CDR3 in DNA: TGCGCCAGCAGCTTGTGGGGGACAGGGGGTACCCAAGAGACCCAGTACTTC. Its protein is CASSLWGTGGTQETQYF.

The chain recombines TRBV10-3 with TRBJ2-7, with a weak D call TRBD2 (6 bases). V lost 4 bases, J lost 2 bases, and 15 bases lay in between. The CDR3 spans 15 residues. Per the germline V gene, CDR1 is ENHRY and CDR2 is SYGVKD. The chain's CDR3 is CAISGGGAHPYEQYF. CDR3 nucleotide sequence: TGTGCCATCAGTGGCGGAGGGGCGCATCCCTACGAGCAGTACTTC.

The J gene is TRBJ2-6, the V gene TRBV21-1; the D call of TRBD1 is as the table states it, not checked on the DNA. TRBV21-1 is a listed pseudogene. The CDR3 is 22 residues long. The CDR3 bases are TGTGCCAGCAGCAACACAGGGGGCGTTGGATCCACCGGTGTAACTGGGGCCAACGTCCTGACTTTC. It codes for CASSNTGGVGSTGVTGANVLTF.

The chain links TRBV10-3 to TRBJ2-2; TRBD1 matches 7 bases. The CDR3 runs 15 residues. The junction had 11 bases not matched to a gene; V was cut back by 10 bases and J by 3 bases. Germline V gene sequence: CDR1 ENHRY, CDR2 SYGVKD. The CDR3 DNA sequence: TGTGCCACCCTCACTCGAACAGGGGACACCGGGGAGCTGTTTTTT. Translated: CATLTRTGDTGELFF.

The genes are TRBV6-1 and TRBJ2-7, with D perhaps matching TRBD1 (6 bases). This CDR3 region has 18 residues. The V and J ends lost 0 bases and 7 bases respectively, with 25 bases between them. The germline gives CDR1 MNHNS, CDR2 SASEGT. The CDR3 DNA follows: TGTGCCAGCAGTGAAGCAAGGGGGTACAGTTCCCTGATACGGGAGCAGTACTTC. This encodes CASSEARGYSSLIREQYF.

The rearrangement uses TRBV5-4 and TRBJ2-7; 12 nucleotides agree with TRBD1. The CDR3 sequence is 17 residues long. The germline gives CDR1 SGHNT, CDR2 YYREEE (reference sequence). V shed 3 bases, J shed 1 base, and the junction held 8 bases outside the gene matches. The DNA of the CDR3 is TGTGCCAGCAGCTGGGGACAGGGGGCAAGTAGATCCTACGAGCAGTACTTC. Amino acids: CASSWGQGASRSYEQYF.

The chain uses TRBV5-6 and TRBJ1-3; the D gene is possibly TRBD1 (5 bases). Deletions cut 7 bases from V and 0 bases from J, with 11 bases between. The V gene's germline CDR1 is SGHDT and CDR2 YYEEEE. CDR3 length equals 14 residues. Here the CDR3 reads CASLDTSSGNTIYF. The CDR3 nucleotides read TGTGCCAGCCTGGACACAAGCTCTGGAAACACCATATATTTT.

A note on this clone: One end of the junction does not line up with germline, which may come from a read error. The rearrangement joins TRBV10-2 to TRBJ2-5; D might be TRBD2 (6 bases). The CDR3 length is 15 residues. The germline CDR1 and CDR2 sequences are WSHSY and SAAADI. CDR3 region: CASSEAAGGIETQYF. In DNA, the CDR3 is TGCGCCAGCAGTGAGGCCGCGGGCGGGATAGAGACTCAGTACTTC.

This rearrangement joins TRBV5-1 to TRBJ2-5; TRBD1 is a possible D gene (6 bases). Germline V gives CDR1 SGHRS, CDR2 YFSETQ. The length of the CDR3 is 15 residues. Trimming took 1 base from V and 1 from J, leaving 11 bases between them. CDR3 sequence reads: CASSLTTGVQETQYF. CDR3 in DNA: TGCGCCAGCAGCTTGACGACAGGTGTCCAAGAGACCCAGTACTTC.

The chain links TRBV6-1 to TRBJ1-5; 9 positions match TRBD1. Germline V gene sequence: CDR1 MNHNS, CDR2 SASEGT. CDR3 length: 14 amino acids. With 6 bases clipped from V and 5 bases from J, the junction kept 5 bases outside the gene matches. CDR3 residues: CASSGQGFDQPQHF. CDR3 bases: TGTGCCAGCAGCGGACAGGGGTTCGATCAGCCCCAGCATTTT.

The chain couples TRBV5-1 to TRBJ2-1; 7 bases fit TRBD2. Germline V gene lookup returns CDR1 SGHRS and CDR2 YFSETQ. Germline trimming cut 1 base from V and 6 bases from J; bases unmatched to any gene: 4. The CDR3 sequence is 14 residues long. The DNA of the CDR3 is TGCGCCAGCAGCTTGATAGCGGGCGTCAATGAGCAGTTCTTC. Its translation is CASSLIAGVNEQFF.

The chain uses TRBV27 and TRBJ2-5, with D perhaps TRBD2 (7 bases). CDR3 size: 15 residues. V gave up 5 bases and J gave up 4 bases, with 17 bases separating them. Germline CDR1 is MNHEY and CDR2 is SMNVEV (reference sequence). In DNA form, the CDR3 reads TGTGCCAGCAGTCTCGCCCCGGGGGGCAGAGAGACCCAGTACTTC. Its translation is CASSLAPGGRETQYF.

The CDR3 loop is CASSSGTGWVDTEAFF. The DNA of the CDR3 is TGTGCCAGCAGCTCAGGGACAGGGTGGGTTGACACTGAAGCTTTCTTT. This chain joins TRBV5-6 and TRBJ1-1; 9 bases fit TRBD1. The CDR3 is 16 residues long. J was trimmed by 3 bases and V by 3 bases; bases with no gene match: 9. Germline CDR1 reads SGHDT; CDR2 reads YYEEEE. Full variable domain (rest looked up from reference TRBV5-6 and TRBJ1-1): DAGVTQSPTHLIKTRGQQVTLRCSPKSGHDTVSWYQQALGQGPQFIFQYYEEEERQRGNFPDRFSGHQFPNYSSELNVNALLLGDSALYLCASSSGTGWVDTEAFFGQGTRLTVV.

This chain links TRBV7-9 with TRBJ2-3, with 12 bases that match TRBD2. CDR1 SEHNR and CDR2 FQNEAQ come from the germline V gene (reference sequence). The CDR3 length is 16 residues. Germline trimming cut 5 bases from V and 6 bases from J; bases unmatched to any gene: 9. CDR3 sequence: CASSPWTSGNMDTQYF. The CDR3 DNA reads TGTGCCAGCAGCCCCTGGACTAGCGGGAATATGGATACGCAGTATTTT.

V is TRBV6-6 and J is TRBJ1-2, with 7 bases that match TRBD1. V dropped 6 bases and J dropped 8; count of bases not matched to a gene: 9. This CDR3 comprises 13 residues. Looked up from germline, CDR1 is MNHNY and CDR2 is SVGAGI (reference sequence). CDR3 sequence (DNA): TGTGCCAGCAGCCCGACAGGGTTAGAAGGCTACACCTTC. Its translation: CASSPTGLEGYTF.

The V call is TRBV10-3, the J call TRBJ2-1; 12 bases agree with TRBD2. Germline CDR1 reads ENHRY; CDR2 reads SYGVKD. This CDR3 has 15 amino acids. V was clipped by 6 bases and J by 8 bases; unmatched bases: 8. The CDR3 coding sequence is TGTGCCATCAGGCAAGTAGGACTAGCGGGATATGAGCAGTTCTTC. Protein product: CAIRQVGLAGYEQFF.

The chain employs TRBV7-6 and TRBJ1-4; D might be TRBD1 (6 bases). Germline V gene sequence: CDR1 SGHVS, CDR2 FNYEAQ. Trimming left V 0 bases short and J 4 bases short, with 12 bases between. The CDR3 covers 16 residues. The CDR3 DNA sequence: TGTGCCAGCAGCTTAGCGTGGACAGACCTTAATGAAAAACTGTTTTTT. Protein: CASSLAWTDLNEKLFF.

The chain couples TRBV29-1 to TRBJ2-2; D is perhaps TRBD1 (6 bases). Germline CDR1 is SQVTM and CDR2 is ANQGSEA. With 6 bases removed from V and 1 base from J, the gap between germline ends came to 12 bases. The CDR3 totals 14 residues. In DNA, the CDR3 is TGCAGCGTCCAAACAGGGAAGAACACCGGGGAGCTGTTTTTT. Translated, it gives CSVQTGKNTGELFF.

The chain couples TRBV19 to TRBJ2-1; TRBD2 might be the D (6 bases). V lost 4 bases and J lost 9, with 16 bases in between. The CDR3 is 14 amino acids. Germline V CDR1 and CDR2: LNHDA, SQIVND (reference sequence). CDR3 sequence reads: CASSTALTRAEQFF. In nucleotides, the CDR3 is TGTGCCAGTAGTACCGCATTGACTAGAGCTGAGCAGTTCTTC. The complete variable domain, with remaining parts taken from reference TRBV19 and TRBJ2-1, reads DGGITQSPKYLFRKEGQNVTLSCEQNLNHDAMYWYRQDPGQGLRLIYYSQIVNDFQKGDIAEGYSVSREKKESFPLTVTSAQKNPTAFYLCASSTALTRAEQFFGPGTRLTVL.

The rearrangement links TRBV2 to TRBJ1-3; a possible D gene is TRBD1 (5 bases). The CDR3 spans 16 residues. Germline loops: CDR1 SNHLY, CDR2 FYNNEI. V gave up 3 bases and J gave up 1 base, with 13 bases separating them. The CDR3 here is CASSDWVGASGNTIYF. The CDR3 coding sequence is TGTGCCAGCAGTGACTGGGTTGGGGCATCTGGAAACACCATATATTTT.

The chain employs TRBV4-1 and TRBJ1-1; the match to TRBD1 covers 10 bases. J gave up 1 base and V 3 bases, and 11 bases lay outside the gene matches. The CDR3 length is 18 residues. CDR1 and CDR2 (germline): MGHRA, YSYEKL. The CDR3 sequence: CASSHRAGTGVRNTEAFF. The CDR3 DNA sequence: TGCGCCAGCAGCCACCGCGCCGGGACAGGGGTTAGGAACACTGAAGCTTTCTTT.

The rearrangement links TRBV28 to TRBJ2-5; 10 bases are shared with TRBD2. Germline trimming cut 3 bases from V and 5 bases from J; bases unmatched to any gene: 9. Germline values: CDR1 MDHEN, CDR2 SYDVKM. The CDR3 has 16 amino acids. The CDR3 DNA reads as TGTGCCAGCAGTTTTTTGGGCCTAGCGGGAGTTGAGACCCAGTACTTC. Protein product: CASSFLGLAGVETQYF.